These T cell receptor beta chains were read from a single sample in a study of blood T cells in healthy people across ages. MiXCR, applied by TCRdb to the 5' RACE reads, yields one record per CDR3 protein. The sample carries roughly 1.7 million distinct CDR3 sequences, roughly 30% recorded once. The sample comprised blood. The receptors were gathered from a woman aged 25-40 years in good health. Each CDR3 is given with its conserved first and last residue. The D gene is left open where the match is weak. Expanded clones get a size class; other rows say once, few or many, or leave the size out.

clone_size	v_call	cdr3_length	j_call	d_call	cdr3_nt	cdr3_aa
NA	TRBV30	12	TRBJ2-2	NA	TGTGCCTGGAGCTCCAGCACCGGGGAGCTGTTTTTT	CAWSSSTGELFF
NA	TRBV20-1	13	TRBJ2-7	NA	TGCAGTAGCTCCGGGACGGGGGCTTACGAGCAGTACTTC	CSSSGTGAYEQYF
few	TRBV5-1	16	TRBJ1-2	TRBD1	TGCGCCAGCAGCTTGGCCGCAGGGGGAAATTGGTATGGCTACACCTTC	CASSLAAGGNWYGYTF
few	TRBV29-1	15	TRBJ1-2	NA	TGCAGCGTTGAAGGGTCAGGACGTCGATGGTATGGCTACACCTTC	CSVEGSGRRWYGYTF
few	TRBV30	14	TRBJ2-1	TRBD1	TGTGCCTGGAGCGGGACAGGGCTCTACAATGAGCAGTTCTTC	CAWSGTGLYNEQFF
NA	TRBV20-1	15	TRBJ2-3	TRBD2	TGCAGTGCCATGGGCGGCGGGGGACGCACAGATACGCAGTATTTT	CSAMGGGGRTDTQYF
few	TRBV25-1	19	TRBJ2-3	TRBD2	TGTGCCAGCAGTGGGCCCCAGCGGGGGCCTCAAGCTAGCACAGATACGCAGTATTTT	CASSGPQRGPQASTDTQYF
few	TRBV12-3/TRBV12-4	15	TRBJ2-1	NA	TGTGCCAGCAGTTCCATCTTGGGGTCCTACAATGAGCAGTTCTTC	CASSSILGSYNEQFF
few	TRBV12-3/TRBV12-4	16	TRBJ2-7	NA	TGTGCCAGCAGTTTAGGGGTGGGGGTGCCGACCTACGAGCAGTACTTC	CASSLGVGVPTYEQYF
NA	TRBV6-1	13	TRBJ2-1	NA	TGTGCCAGCACGGTCGGGGACTGGGATGAGCAGTTCTTC	CASTVGDWDEQFF
once	TRBV28	16	TRBJ2-7	NA	TGTGCCAGCAGCCGGGGGTGGGGACAGATTTCCTACGAGCAGTACTTC	CASSRGWGQISYEQYF
many	TRBV5-1	13	TRBJ2-6	NA	TGTGCCAGCAAAGTATCTGGGGCCAACGTCCTGACTTTC	CASKVSGANVLTF
NA	TRBV28	17	TRBJ2-3	TRBD2	TGTGCCAGCAGTTCCAGCGGGGCCGCCCGCACCACAGATACGCGGTATTTT	CASSSSGAARTTDTRYF